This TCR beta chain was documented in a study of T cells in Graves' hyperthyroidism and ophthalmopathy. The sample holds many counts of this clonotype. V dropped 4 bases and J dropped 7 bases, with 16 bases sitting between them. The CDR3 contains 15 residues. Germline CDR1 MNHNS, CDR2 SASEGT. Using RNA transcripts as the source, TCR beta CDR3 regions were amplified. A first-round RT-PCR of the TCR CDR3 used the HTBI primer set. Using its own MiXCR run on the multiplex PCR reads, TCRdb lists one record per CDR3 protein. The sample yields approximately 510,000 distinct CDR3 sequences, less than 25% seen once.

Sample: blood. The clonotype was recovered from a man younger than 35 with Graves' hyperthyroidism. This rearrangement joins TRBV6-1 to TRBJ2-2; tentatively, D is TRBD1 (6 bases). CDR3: CASSVLRGTGGELFF. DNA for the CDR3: TGTGCCAGCAGTGTTCTAAGGGGGACGGGCGGGGAGCTGTTTTTT.